This T cell receptor beta chain derives from a study of blood T cells in healthy people across ages (dated by TCRdb to the mid-2010s). In the study overall: Template switching captured roughly one uniquely barcoded TCR beta cDNA molecule per two T cells in model experiments. Age-related changes in TCR beta repertoire diversity were measured in the study by deep sequencing normalized with unique cDNA molecular identifiers. The donors were divided into four age groups: young (average around 15 years), middle-aged (approximately 39), aged (around 59) and long-lived (around 80). Two additional independent replicas of 1 million unique cDNA reads from the same blood draw were analyzed for two donors (one aged 18 to 29 and one aged 80 or older). To avoid experimental bias, donors of different ages were distributed randomly across sequencing lanes.

About this clonotype itself: The clone's antigen remains unknown. No much larger clone is present one base from it, and per-base qualities are unavailable.

The donors were some 36 Caucasian individuals from Russia, aged roughly 6 to 100 years, who were systemically healthy. Each donor gave ten milliliters of peripheral blood, drawn into EDTA-treated Vacutainer tubes. PBMCs were isolated by Ficoll-Paque density-gradient centrifugation, with at least 6.5 million obtained per sample. Trizol reagent was used to extract total RNA from PBMCs, with at least 5.5 micrograms per sample. The percentages of naive CD45RAhigh/CD27high T cells were determined by flow cytometry on a PBMC aliquot from every donor. V is shortened by 2 bases, J by 11 bases, and the region joining them spans 21 bases. According to the germline V gene, CDR1 reads MNHEY and CDR2 reads SVGEGT. The CDR3 holds 15 amino acids from the cysteine to the phenylalanine. Only the CDR3 portion is preserved as DNA: 45 bases, with reading frame beginning at the first base. Library method: 5' RACE. Data came from an Illumina HiSeq 2500. A second PCR of about 6 to 12 cycles was performed with a sample-barcoded 5' primer and a J-beta primer mix. A template-switch 5' adaptor carrying 12 random nucleotides introduced a unique molecular identifier onto each TCR beta cDNA molecule. At least 2.5 million CDR3-containing paired-end reads were obtained from each sample. The Mint cDNA synthesis kit, primed by a TRBC-specific oligonucleotide, was used to synthesize first-strand cDNA from all RNA. All cDNA was treated with uracil-DNA glycosylase and then went through a first 18-cycle PCR with the universal primers M1SS and BC2_uni_R. The authors' analysis ran thus. For normalization, 1 million high-quality reads, each with a distinct molecular identifier, were randomly selected from each sample. Reads sharing molecular identifiers were discarded rather than binned into consensus sequences. MiTCR, run with a Q25 quality threshold and the strictest error-elimination algorithm, handled CDR3 identification, clonotype clustering and error correction. Lower-bound total TCR beta diversity was estimated with a nonparametric unseen species model using Euler transformation. TCRdb trimmed the raw reads at Q25, called clones with MiXCR and kept productive beta chains. Rows are unified per CDR3 protein, each entry keeping the most common DNA and genes. These V and J calls are TCRdb output, not the study's own analysis. The sample profile shows approximately 810,000 distinct CDR3 sequences; 30% to 45% of them were found once. 13% of the sample goes to the ten largest clones.

What the authors observed across the whole study: Conclusive comparison of naive and antigen-experienced compartments was prevented by the profiling of bulk unsorted PBMCs. A strong correlation was found between observed TCR beta diversity and the percentage of naive T cells measured by flow cytometry. As age increased, observed TCR beta diversity per million T cells dropped in a roughly linear way, and a significant reduction was already evident by age 40. Donor CMV infection status was unknown, potentially confounding age-related changes in expanded clonotypes. Estimates of total diversity based on one million sequenced T cells were considered lower bounds and underestimates. Compared with the aged group, more naive CD4+ T cells, fewer expanded clones and increased TCR diversity were shown by the long-lived group, suggesting age selection.

The sequence links TRBV6-2 or TRBV6-3 to TRBJ2-5, and the D gene may be TRBD2, 5 bases matching. Source material: blood. The source of this sequence is a man in his late teens or twenties in good health. The CDR3 loop reads CASSYPTDYHNEQYF. The base sequence is TGTGCCAGCAGTTACCCAACTGACTACCACAATGAGCAGTACTTC.